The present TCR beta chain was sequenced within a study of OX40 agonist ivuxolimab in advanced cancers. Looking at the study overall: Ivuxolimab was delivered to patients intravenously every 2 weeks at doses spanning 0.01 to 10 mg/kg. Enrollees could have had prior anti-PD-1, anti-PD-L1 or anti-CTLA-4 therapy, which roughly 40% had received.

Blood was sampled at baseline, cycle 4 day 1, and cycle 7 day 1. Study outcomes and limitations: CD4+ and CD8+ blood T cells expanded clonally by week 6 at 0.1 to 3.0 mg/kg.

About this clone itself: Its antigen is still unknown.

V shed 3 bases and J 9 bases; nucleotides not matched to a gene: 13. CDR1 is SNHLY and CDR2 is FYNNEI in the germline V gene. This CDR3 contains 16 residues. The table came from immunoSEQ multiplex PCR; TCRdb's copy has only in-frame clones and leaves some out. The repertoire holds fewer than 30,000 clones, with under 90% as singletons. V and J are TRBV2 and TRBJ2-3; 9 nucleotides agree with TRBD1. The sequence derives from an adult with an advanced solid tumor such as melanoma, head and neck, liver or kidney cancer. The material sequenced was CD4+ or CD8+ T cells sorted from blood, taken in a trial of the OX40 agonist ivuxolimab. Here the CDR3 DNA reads TGTGCCAGCAGTGAGAGCGAGACAGGGGGTGAGGAGACGCAGTATTTT. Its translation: CASSESETGGEETQYF.